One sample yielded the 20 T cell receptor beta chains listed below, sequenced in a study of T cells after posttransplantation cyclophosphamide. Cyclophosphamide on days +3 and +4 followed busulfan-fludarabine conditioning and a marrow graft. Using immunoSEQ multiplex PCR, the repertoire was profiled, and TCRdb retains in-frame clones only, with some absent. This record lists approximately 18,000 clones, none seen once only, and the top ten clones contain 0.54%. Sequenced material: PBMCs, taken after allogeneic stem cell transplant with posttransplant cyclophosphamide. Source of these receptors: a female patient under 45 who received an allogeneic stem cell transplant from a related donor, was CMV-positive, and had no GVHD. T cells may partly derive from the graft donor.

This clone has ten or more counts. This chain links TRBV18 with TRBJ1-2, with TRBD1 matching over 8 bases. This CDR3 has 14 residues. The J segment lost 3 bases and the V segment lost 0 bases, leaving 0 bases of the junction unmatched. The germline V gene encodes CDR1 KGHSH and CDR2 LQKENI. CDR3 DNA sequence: TGTGCCAGCTCACCACCGACAGGGGACTATGGCTACACCTTC. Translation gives CASSPPTGDYGYTF. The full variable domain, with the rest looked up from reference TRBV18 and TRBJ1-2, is NAGVMQNPRHLVRRRGQEARLRCSPMKGHSHVYWYRQLPEEGLKFMVYLQKENIIDESGMPKERFSAEFPKEGPSILRIQQVVRGDSAAYFCASSPPTGDYGYTFGSGTRLTVV.

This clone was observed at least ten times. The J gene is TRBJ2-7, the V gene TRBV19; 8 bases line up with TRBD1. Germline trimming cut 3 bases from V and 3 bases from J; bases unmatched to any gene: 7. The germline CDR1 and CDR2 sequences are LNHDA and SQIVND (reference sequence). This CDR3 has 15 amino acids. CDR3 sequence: CASSIKLDRDYEQYF. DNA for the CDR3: TGTGCCAGTAGTATTAAATTGGACAGGGACTACGAGCAGTACTTC.

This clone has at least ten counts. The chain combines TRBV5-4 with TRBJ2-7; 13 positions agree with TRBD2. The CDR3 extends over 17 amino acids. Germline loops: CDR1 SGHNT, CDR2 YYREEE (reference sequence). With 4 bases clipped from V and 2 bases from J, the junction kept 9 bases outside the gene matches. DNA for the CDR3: TGTGCCAGCAGCATAGGGACTAGCGGGATGATCCCCTACGAGCAGTACTTC. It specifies CASSIGTSGMIPYEQYF. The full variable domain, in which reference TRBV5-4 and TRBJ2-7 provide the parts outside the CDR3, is ETGVTQSPTHLIKTRGQQVTLRCSSQSGHNTVSWYQQALGQGPQFIFQYYREEENGRGNFPPRFSGLQFPNYSSELNVNALELDDSALYLCASSIGTSGMIPYEQYFGPGTRLTVT.

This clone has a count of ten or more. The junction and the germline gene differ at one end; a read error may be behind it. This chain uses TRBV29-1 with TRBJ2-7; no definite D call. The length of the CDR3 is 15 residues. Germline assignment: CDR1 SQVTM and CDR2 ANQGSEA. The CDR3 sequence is CTRLETWVGQYEQYF. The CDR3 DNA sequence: TGTACACGCCTAGAAACTTGGGTCGGCCAATACGAGCAGTACTTC.

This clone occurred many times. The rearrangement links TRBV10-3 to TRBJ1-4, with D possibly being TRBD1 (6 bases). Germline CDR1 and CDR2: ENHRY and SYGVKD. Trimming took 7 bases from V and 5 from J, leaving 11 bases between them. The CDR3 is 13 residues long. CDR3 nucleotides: TGTGCCATCATGGACAGTCCGAATGAAAAACTGTTTTTT. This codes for CAIMDSPNEKLFF.

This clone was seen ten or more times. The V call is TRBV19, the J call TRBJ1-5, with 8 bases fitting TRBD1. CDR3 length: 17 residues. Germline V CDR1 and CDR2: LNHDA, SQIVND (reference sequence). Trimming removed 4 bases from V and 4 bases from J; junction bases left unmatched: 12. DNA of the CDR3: TGTGCCAGTAGTAAGGGCCGGGACAGGCTTTTTAATCAGCCCCAGCATTTT. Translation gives CASSKGRDRLFNQPQHF.

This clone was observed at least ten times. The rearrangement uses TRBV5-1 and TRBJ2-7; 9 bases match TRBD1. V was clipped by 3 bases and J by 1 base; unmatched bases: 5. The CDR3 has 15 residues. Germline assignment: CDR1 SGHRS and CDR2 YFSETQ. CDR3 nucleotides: TGCGCCAGCAGCTGGGGGACAGGGATGTCCTACGAGCAGTACTTC. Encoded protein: CASSWGTGMSYEQYF.

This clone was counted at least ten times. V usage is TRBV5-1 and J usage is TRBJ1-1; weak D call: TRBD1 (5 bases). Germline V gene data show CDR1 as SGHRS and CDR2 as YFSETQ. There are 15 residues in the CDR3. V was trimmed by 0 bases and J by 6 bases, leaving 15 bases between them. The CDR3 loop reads CASSLAGDFHPEAFF. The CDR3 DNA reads TGCGCCAGCAGCTTGGCCGGGGACTTTCACCCTGAAGCTTTCTTT.

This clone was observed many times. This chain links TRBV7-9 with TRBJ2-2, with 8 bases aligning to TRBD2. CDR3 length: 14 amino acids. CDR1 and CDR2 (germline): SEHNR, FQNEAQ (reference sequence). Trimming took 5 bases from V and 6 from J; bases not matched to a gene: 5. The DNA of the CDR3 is TGTGCCAGCAGCCCCACGGGAGGGGCCGGGGAGCTGTTTTTT. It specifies CASSPTGGAGELFF.

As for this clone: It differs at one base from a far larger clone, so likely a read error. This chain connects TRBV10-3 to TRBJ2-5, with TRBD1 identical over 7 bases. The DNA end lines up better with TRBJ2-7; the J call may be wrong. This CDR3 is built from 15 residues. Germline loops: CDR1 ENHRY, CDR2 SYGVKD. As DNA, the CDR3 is TGTGCCAGCAGTGAGTCACGACAGGGTAAAGACGAGCAGTACTTC. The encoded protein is CASSESRQGKDEQYF.

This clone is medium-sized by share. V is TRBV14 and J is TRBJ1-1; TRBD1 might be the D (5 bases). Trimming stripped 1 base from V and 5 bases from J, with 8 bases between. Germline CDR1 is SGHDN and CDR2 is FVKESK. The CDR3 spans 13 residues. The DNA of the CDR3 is TGTGCCAGCAGCCAAGGGGGCCGGACTGAAGCTTTCTTT. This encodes CASSQGGRTEAFF.

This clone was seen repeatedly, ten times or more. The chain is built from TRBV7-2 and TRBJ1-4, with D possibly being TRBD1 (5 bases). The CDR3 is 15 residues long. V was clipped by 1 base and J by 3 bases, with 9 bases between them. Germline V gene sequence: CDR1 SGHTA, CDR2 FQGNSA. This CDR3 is CASSLVGGANEKLFF. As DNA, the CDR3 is TGTGCCAGCAGCTTAGTGGGGGGAGCTAATGAAAAACTGTTTTTT.

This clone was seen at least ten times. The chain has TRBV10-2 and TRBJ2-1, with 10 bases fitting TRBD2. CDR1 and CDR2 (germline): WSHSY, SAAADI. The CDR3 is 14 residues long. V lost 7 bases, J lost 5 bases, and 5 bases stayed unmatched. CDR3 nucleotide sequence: TGCGCCAGCATGAGGACTAGCGGAAACAATGAGCAGTTCTTC. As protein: CASMRTSGNNEQFF.

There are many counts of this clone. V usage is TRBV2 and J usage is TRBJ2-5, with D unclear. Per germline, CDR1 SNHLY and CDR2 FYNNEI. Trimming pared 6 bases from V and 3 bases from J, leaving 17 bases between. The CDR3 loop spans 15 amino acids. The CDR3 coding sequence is TGTGCCAGCAGCCTCGAGGTTAGGCCCAAAGAGACCCAGTACTTC. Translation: CASSLEVRPKETQYF.

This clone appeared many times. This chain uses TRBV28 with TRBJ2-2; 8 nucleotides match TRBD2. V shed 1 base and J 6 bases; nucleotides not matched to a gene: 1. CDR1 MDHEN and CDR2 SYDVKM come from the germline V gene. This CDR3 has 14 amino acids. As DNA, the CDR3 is TGTGCCAGCAGTTTATCGGGACTAGCCGGGGAGCTGTTTTTT. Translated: CASSLSGLAGELFF.

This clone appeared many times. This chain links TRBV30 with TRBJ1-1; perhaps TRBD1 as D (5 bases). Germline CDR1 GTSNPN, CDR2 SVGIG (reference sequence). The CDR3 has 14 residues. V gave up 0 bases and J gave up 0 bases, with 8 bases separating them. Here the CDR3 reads CAWSVGHLNTEAFF. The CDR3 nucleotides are TGTGCCTGGAGTGTAGGACATTTGAACACTGAAGCTTTCTTT.

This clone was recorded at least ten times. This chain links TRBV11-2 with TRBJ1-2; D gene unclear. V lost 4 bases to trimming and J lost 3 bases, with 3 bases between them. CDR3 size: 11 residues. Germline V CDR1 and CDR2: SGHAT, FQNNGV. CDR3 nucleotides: TGTGCCAGCAGCTCAGACTATGGCTACACCTTC. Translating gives CASSSDYGYTF.

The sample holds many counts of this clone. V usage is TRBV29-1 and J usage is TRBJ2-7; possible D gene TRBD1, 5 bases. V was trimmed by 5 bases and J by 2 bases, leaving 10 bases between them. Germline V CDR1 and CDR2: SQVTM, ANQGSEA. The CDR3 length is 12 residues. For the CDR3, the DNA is TGCAGCGTTCCAAGGGGCCCCTACGAGCAGTACTTC. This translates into CSVPRGPYEQYF.

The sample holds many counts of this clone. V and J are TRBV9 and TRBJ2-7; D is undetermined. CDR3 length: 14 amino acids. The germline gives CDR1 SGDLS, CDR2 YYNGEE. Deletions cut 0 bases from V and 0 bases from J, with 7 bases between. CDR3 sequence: CASSVGRSSYEQYF. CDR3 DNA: TGTGCCAGCAGCGTAGGGAGAAGCTCCTACGAGCAGTACTTC.

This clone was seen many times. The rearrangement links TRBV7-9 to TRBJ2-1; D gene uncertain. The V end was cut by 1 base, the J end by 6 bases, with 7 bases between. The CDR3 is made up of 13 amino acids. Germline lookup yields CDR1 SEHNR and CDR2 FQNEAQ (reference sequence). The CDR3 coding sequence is TGTGCCAGCAGCTTAGGGGCCACCAATGAGCAGTTCTTC. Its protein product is CASSLGATNEQFF.